This record concerns one T cell receptor beta chain sequence. Given a far larger clone just one base away, this is likely a sequencing read error. Noted time point: after trial treatment. Treatment meaning: LDRT plus nivolumab, ipilimumab, low-dose cyclophosphamide and aspirin (RACIN trial). This sample stems from a study of low-dose radiotherapy and immunotherapy resistance in tumors. Background on the study: With fractions of 0.5 Gy given every 2 weeks, Cohort 1 accumulated a total of 6.5 Gy. Given every two weeks, intravenous cyclophosphamide 200 mg/m2 preceded radiation and immunotherapy by one day.

Per the germline V gene, CDR1 is SGHAT and CDR2 is FQNNGV. V trimming: 0 bases; J trimming: 7 bases; junction bases outside the gene matches: 12. This CDR3 is 16 amino acids long. With TRAV- and TRBV-specific primers, first-strand cDNA was made, covering the alpha and beta chains. The authors amplified TCRs for about 20 PCR cycles with a constant-region primer and a V-primer adapter. In TCRdb, the reads were re-called with MiXCR into one record per CDR3 protein. The sample lists about 35,000 distinct CDR3 sequences; less than 25% were seen once. The input for sequencing was PBMCs, taken after low-dose radiotherapy plus immunotherapy. This TCR derives from a female donor with ovarian cancer. V and J are TRBV11-2 and TRBJ2-7, with 7 bases fitting TRBD2. CDR3 DNA: TGTGCCAGCAGCTTAGATCCCCTAGCGGTATACAATGAGCAGTACTTC. As protein: CASSLDPLAVYNEQYF.